These 32 T cell receptor beta chains originate from one sample sequenced in a study of CD8 T cells in Susac syndrome. An input of about 0.5 to 1 ug of RNA was subjected to reverse transcription using random hexamers. TCRdb re-called the immunoSEQ multiplex PCR reads through MiXCR, storing one row per CDR3 protein. This table has some 110,000 distinct CDR3 sequences, over 85% appearing once. Material: CD8+ T cells from PBMCs. Receptors were obtained from a human donor with multiple sclerosis.

This chain links TRBV4-1 with TRBJ2-3; D remains unclear. Looked up from germline, CDR1 is MGHRA and CDR2 is YSYEKL. The V gene lost 3 bases and the J gene lost 6 bases, with 16 bases spanning the gap. This CDR3 contains 15 residues. The CDR3 here is CASSHPGRLRDTQYF. CDR3 in DNA: TGCGCCAGCAGCCACCCCGGACGCCTTAGGGATACGCAGTATTTT.

The chain joins TRBV7-3 to TRBJ2-5; perhaps TRBD2 as D (6 bases). Trimming removed 2 bases from V and 2 bases from J, with 12 bases in between. The CDR3 extends over 15 amino acids. Germline V gives CDR1 SGHTA, CDR2 FQGTGA. The CDR3, as DNA: TGTGCCAGCAGCTTATACGGGGGAACTCAAGAGACCCAGTACTTC. This sequence encodes CASSLYGGTQETQYF.

V is TRBV30 and J is TRBJ2-3, with unresolved D. Germline lookup yields CDR1 GTSNPN and CDR2 SVGIG (reference sequence). This CDR3 spans 16 amino acids. V lost 3 bases to trimming and J lost 0 bases, with 16 bases between them. The CDR3 spells CAWSLADTLSTDTQYF. The CDR3 bases are TGTGCCTGGAGCCTGGCCGATACCCTTAGCACAGATACGCAGTATTTT.

The chain links TRBV6-2 or TRBV6-3 to TRBJ2-7, with 8 bases aligning to TRBD2. CDR1 and CDR2 from the germline V gene are MNHEY and SVGEGT. The J segment lost 3 bases and the V segment lost 2 bases, leaving 9 bases of the junction unmatched. The CDR3 length is 16 residues. DNA of the CDR3: TGTGCCAGCAGTTACAGCGGCGGGACTAGTTTCTACGAGCAGTACTTC. Its protein is CASSYSGGTSFYEQYF.

The chain employs TRBV7-9 and TRBJ2-5, with 7 bases fitting TRBD2. After removal of 3 bases from V and 4 bases from J, the junction contained 2 bases not matched to a gene. Germline V gene sequence: CDR1 SEHNR, CDR2 FQNEAQ (reference sequence). This CDR3 comprises 13 residues. CDR3 sequence: CASSLGGGETQYF. CDR3 bases: TGTGCCAGCAGCTTGGGCGGGGGAGAGACCCAGTACTTC.

V gene TRBV3-1 combines with J gene TRBJ2-1, with D perhaps matching TRBD1 (6 bases). CDR3 length: 16 amino acids. CDR1 is LGHDT, CDR2 YNNKEL, per germline (reference sequence). V lost 0 bases, J lost 4 bases, and 13 bases lay in between. CDR3 amino acids: CASSQDGAGAYNEQFF. In DNA, the CDR3 is TGTGCCAGCAGCCAAGATGGAGCAGGGGCGTACAATGAGCAGTTCTTC.

V usage is TRBV13 and J usage is TRBJ2-3, with D unclear. This CDR3 is built from 9 residues. With 5 bases removed from V and 12 bases from J, the gap between germline ends came to 6 bases. Germline V gene data show CDR1 as PRHDT and CDR2 as FYEKMQ (reference sequence). Written as DNA, the CDR3 is TGTGCCAGCAGCCAAACCCAGTATTTT. This codes for CASSQTQYF.

The CDR3 DNA reads as TGTGCCAGCAGCTTGTCGGGAGGGGTCACTGAAGCTTTCTTT. Amino acid sequence: CASSLSGGVTEAFF. The V call is TRBV5-4, the J call TRBJ1-1; D perhaps matches TRBD1 (5 bases). This CDR3 has 14 amino acids. The V end was cut by 1 base, the J end by 4 bases, with 11 bases between. CDR1 is SGHNT and CDR2 is YYREEE in the germline V gene (reference sequence).

The chain combines TRBV27 with TRBJ2-7; 7 nucleotides match TRBD2. The CDR3 is 13 amino acids. Germline CDR1 reads MNHEY; CDR2 reads SMNVEV (reference sequence). Trimming at V came to 0 bases and at J to 5 bases, leaving 1 base not matched to a gene. This CDR3 is CASSLSGGHEQYF. The CDR3 DNA reads TGTGCCAGCAGTTTATCGGGAGGGCACGAGCAGTACTTC.

V is TRBV10-3 and J is TRBJ2-1; 8 nucleotides align to TRBD1. Trimming cost V 2 bases and J 7 bases; bases outside gene matches: 10. The CDR3 runs 16 residues. In germline, CDR1 is ENHRY, CDR2 SYGVKD. The CDR3 region has the DNA TGTGCCATCAGTGAGGACCGGGACAGGATGTGGAATGAGCAGTTCTTC. It specifies CAISEDRDRMWNEQFF.

The chain is built from TRBV28 and TRBJ2-7; no firm D call. V gave up 3 bases and J gave up 1 base, with 10 bases separating them. The CDR3 sequence is 14 residues long. Germline loops: CDR1 MDHEN, CDR2 SYDVKM. The CDR3 coding sequence is TGTGCCAGCAGTTTTATGCTGGGATCCTACGAGCAGTACTTC. Amino acids: CASSFMLGSYEQYF.

The V gene is TRBV13, the J gene TRBJ1-1; TRBD1 might be the D (5 bases). The CDR3 extends over 11 amino acids. Germline loops: CDR1 PRHDT, CDR2 FYEKMQ (reference sequence). V lost 4 bases and J lost 8, with 8 bases in between. The chain's CDR3 is CASSSRDEAFF. As DNA, the CDR3 is TGTGCCAGCAGCTCCCGGGACGAAGCTTTCTTT.

The gene calls are TRBV6-6 and TRBJ1-5; unclear D gene. The CDR3 is 15 amino acids. Per the germline V gene, CDR1 is MNHNY and CDR2 is SVGAGI (reference sequence). V lost 0 bases and J 2 bases, leaving 8 bases between the germline ends. The CDR3 nucleotides are TGTGCCAGCAGTTACTCGCTTGAGGGCAATCAGCCCCAGCATTTT. Amino acid sequence: CASSYSLEGNQPQHF.

The chain joins TRBV4-1 to TRBJ2-2; 7 nucleotides align to TRBD1. V was pared by 8 bases and J by 2 bases, with 2 bases of the junction left unmatched. Looked up from germline, CDR1 is MGHRA and CDR2 is YSYEKL. This CDR3 spans 13 amino acids. The CDR3 spells CASRDSNTGELFF. The CDR3 coding sequence is TGCGCCAGCCGGGACAGCAACACCGGGGAGCTGTTTTTT.

The CDR3 region has the DNA TGCAGTGCCGCTGGGACAGGCACTGTGATTGAGACCCAGTACTTC. It is translated as CSAAGTGTVIETQYF. The chain combines TRBV20-1 with TRBJ2-5; 8 nucleotides agree with TRBD1. This CDR3 comprises 15 residues. V shed 6 bases, J shed 5 bases, and the junction held 14 bases outside the gene matches. The germline gives CDR1 DFQATT, CDR2 SNEGSKA (reference sequence).

This chain links TRBV20-1 with TRBJ2-6; 9 bases match TRBD1. The J segment lost 4 bases and the V segment lost 5 bases, leaving 9 bases of the junction unmatched. The CDR3 loop spans 16 amino acids. Looked up from germline, CDR1 is DFQATT and CDR2 is SNEGSKA (reference sequence). This CDR3 is CSAARTGDRGANVLTF. Here the CDR3 DNA reads TGCAGTGCTGCTCGGACAGGGGACAGGGGGGCCAACGTCCTGACTTTC.

The chain has TRBV19 and TRBJ1-2; perhaps TRBD1 as D (6 bases). Germline V gene sequence: CDR1 LNHDA, CDR2 SQIVND (reference sequence). The CDR3 runs to 17 residues. V lost 4 bases and J 1 base, leaving 19 bases between the germline ends. The CDR3 DNA follows: TGTGCCAGTAGTAGTTACTGGGGGCTCCCAGATAACTATGGCTACACCTTC. Its translation is CASSSYWGLPDNYGYTF.

This clonotype was found once. This rearrangement joins TRBV4-1 to TRBJ1-2; 8 bases align to TRBD1. The V segment lost 0 bases and the J segment 3 bases; nucleotides outside the gene matches: 6. The CDR3 is 16 amino acids. Germline V gene sequence: CDR1 MGHRA, CDR2 YSYEKL. CDR3 nucleotides: TGCGCCAGCAGCCAAGAAGAGACAGGGGCCTACTATGGCTACACCTTC. It yields the protein CASSQEETGAYYGYTF.

V usage is TRBV5-4 and J usage is TRBJ2-7; the match to TRBD1 covers 7 bases. CDR1 is SGHNT and CDR2 is YYREEE in the germline V gene (reference sequence). This CDR3 is built from 17 residues. V dropped 4 bases and J dropped 3; count of bases not matched to a gene: 16. The CDR3 spells CASSPDRWGRGSYEQYF. DNA of the CDR3: TGTGCCAGCAGCCCGGACCGGTGGGGCAGGGGGAGCTACGAGCAGTACTTC.

This clonotype was found once. The V and J genes are TRBV29-1 and TRBJ1-2, with D perhaps matching TRBD1 (5 bases). In germline, CDR1 is SQVTM, CDR2 ANQGSEA. V shed 3 bases and J shed 8 bases, with 16 bases lying between them. The CDR3 sequence is 13 residues long. Here the CDR3 DNA reads TGCAGCGTTGAGATAGAGGGGCATGAAGGCTACACCTTC. It encodes CSVEIEGHEGYTF. Full variable domain (missing parts from reference TRBV29-1 and TRBJ1-2): SAVISQKPSRDICQRGTSLTIQCQVDSQVTMMFWYRQQPGQSLTLIATANQGSEATYESGFVIDKFPISRPNLTFSTLTVSNMSPEDSSIYLCSVEIEGHEGYTFGSGTRLTVV.

This chain joins TRBV29-1 and TRBJ2-5, with D tentatively TRBD1 (5 bases). Germline CDR1 is SQVTM and CDR2 is ANQGSEA. The CDR3 is 13 residues long. V gave up 1 base and J gave up 6 bases, with 12 bases separating them. The CDR3 is CSVEVARVKTQYF. In DNA form, the CDR3 reads TGCAGCGTTGAAGTTGCCAGGGTTAAGACCCAGTACTTC. The complete variable domain, with remaining parts taken from reference TRBV29-1 and TRBJ2-5, reads SAVISQKPSRDICQRGTSLTIQCQVDSQVTMMFWYRQQPGQSLTLIATANQGSEATYESGFVIDKFPISRPNLTFSTLTVSNMSPEDSSIYLCSVEVARVKTQYFGPGTRLLVL.

This clonotype was observed a single time. The chain employs TRBV3-1 and TRBJ1-1, with a tentative D call TRBD1 (5 bases). This CDR3 region has 15 residues. Trimming stripped 4 bases from V and 3 bases from J, with 15 bases between. Germline CDR1 LGHDT, CDR2 YNNKEL (reference sequence). CDR3 sequence (DNA): TGTGCCAGCAGCCTACGGGGTGGAGGGGACACTGAAGCTTTCTTT. Translated, it gives CASSLRGGGDTEAFF.

The sample holds one count of this clonotype. The chain uses TRBV4-2 and TRBJ2-2; either TRBD1 or TRBD2 may fit D (5 bases each). V gave up 6 bases and J gave up 2 bases, with 13 bases separating them. Germline CDR1 and CDR2: LGHNA and YNFKEQ. CDR3 length equals 15 residues. The CDR3 protein is CASSLRGPNTGELFF. The CDR3 bases are TGTGCCAGCAGTCTACGGGGCCCCAACACCGGGGAGCTGTTTTTT.

CDR3 protein: CASSLDDRSEIGELFF. Here the CDR3 DNA reads TGTGCCAGCAGCCTGGATGACAGGTCGGAAATCGGGGAGCTGTTTTTT. V and J are TRBV7-9 and TRBJ2-2; D possibly corresponds to TRBD1 (6 bases). This CDR3 is built from 16 residues. The germline CDR1 and CDR2 sequences are SEHNR and FQNEAQ (reference sequence). V lost 5 bases to trimming and J lost 7 bases, with 20 bases between them.

The chain employs TRBV7-9 and TRBJ2-7, with 8 bases aligning to TRBD1. CDR1 and CDR2 (germline): SEHNR, FQNEAQ (reference sequence). The CDR3 spans 13 residues. Unmatched junction bases numbered 5, after V lost 3 bases and J lost 7 bases. CDR3 nucleotides: TGTGCCAGCAGCTTTCGACAGGGGTGGGAGCAGTACGTC. This translates into CASSFRQGWEQYV.

The chain carries TRBV24-1 and TRBJ2-2; D possibly matches TRBD1 or TRBD2 (6 bases each). The CDR3 length is 17 residues. Germline V gene lookup returns CDR1 KGHDR and CDR2 SFDVKD. Trimming left V 0 bases short and J 5 bases short, with 15 bases between. CDR3 nucleotides: TGTGCCACCAGTGATTTGTACACAGGGCGGGGAACCGGGGAGCTGTTTTTT. It yields the protein CATSDLYTGRGTGELFF.

The chain has TRBV4-2 and TRBJ1-1, with a tentative D call TRBD1 (6 bases). The CDR3 extends over 15 amino acids. The germline CDR1 and CDR2 sequences are LGHNA and YNFKEQ. Trimming took off 4 bases at V and 6 bases at J, with 18 bases between the two ends. This chain's CDR3 is CASSLIRQEVPEAFF. The CDR3 DNA is TGTGCCAGCAGCCTCATTAGACAGGAGGTTCCTGAAGCTTTCTTT.

Concerning this clonotype: One end of the junction fails to match germline, which may point to a read error. This sequence joins TRBV4-1 and TRBJ2-1; 12 bases are shared with TRBD2. The CDR3 extends over 15 amino acids. Germline loops: CDR1 MGHRA, CDR2 YSYEKL. The CDR3 DNA reads as TGCGCCAGCAGCCAACTAGCGGGGGGGATATATGAGCAGCTCTTC. The encoded protein is CASSQLAGGIYEQLF.

J is TRBJ2-2 and V is TRBV7-9, with D possibly matching TRBD2 (6 bases). The CDR3 extends over 15 amino acids. CDR1 is SEHNR, CDR2 FQNEAQ, per germline (reference sequence). V gave up 3 bases and J gave up 5 bases, with 13 bases separating them. DNA of the CDR3: TGTGCCAGCAGCTTCGCGGCAGGAGGGACCGGGGAGCTGTTTTTT. This encodes CASSFAAGGTGELFF.

This clonotype is a singleton in its sample. J is TRBJ1-5 and V is TRBV27; D possibly corresponds to TRBD1 (6 bases). V lost 5 bases and J 6 bases, leaving 14 bases between the germline ends. There are 14 residues in the CDR3. Germline V CDR1 and CDR2: MNHEY, SMNVEV (reference sequence). Here the CDR3 DNA reads TGTGCCAGCAGTCCACAACAGGGTTTTCAGCCCCAGCATTTT. Amino acid sequence: CASSPQQGFQPQHF.

The chain combines TRBV20-1 with TRBJ2-1; D call uncertain. CDR1 is DFQATT, CDR2 SNEGSKA, per germline (reference sequence). V lost 1 base and J lost 4, with 14 bases in between. The CDR3 has 15 amino acids. The CDR3 DNA follows: TGCAGTGCTAGAGCCCGTCATTCCCCTTACAATGAGCAGTTCTTC. It specifies CSARARHSPYNEQFF.

The genes are TRBV9 and TRBJ1-5; a possible D gene is TRBD1 (5 bases). Germline V CDR1 and CDR2: SGDLS, YYNGEE. V lost 0 bases to trimming and J lost 5 bases, with 12 bases between them. The CDR3 totals 15 residues. The CDR3 reads CASSVGAGTDQPQHF. The CDR3 DNA follows: TGTGCCAGCAGCGTAGGTGCAGGGACGGATCAGCCCCAGCATTTT.